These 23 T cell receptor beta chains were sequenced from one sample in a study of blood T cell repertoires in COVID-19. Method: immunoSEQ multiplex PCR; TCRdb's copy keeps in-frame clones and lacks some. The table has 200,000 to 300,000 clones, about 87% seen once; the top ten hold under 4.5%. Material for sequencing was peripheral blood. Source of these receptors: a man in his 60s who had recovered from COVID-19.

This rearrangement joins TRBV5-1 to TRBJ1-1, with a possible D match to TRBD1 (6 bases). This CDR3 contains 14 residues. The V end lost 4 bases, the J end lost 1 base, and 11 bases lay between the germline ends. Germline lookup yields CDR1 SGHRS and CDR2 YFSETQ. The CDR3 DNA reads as TGCGCCAGCAGCCTCCTGGGGGCGAACACTGAAGCTTTCTTT. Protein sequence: CASSLLGANTEAFF.

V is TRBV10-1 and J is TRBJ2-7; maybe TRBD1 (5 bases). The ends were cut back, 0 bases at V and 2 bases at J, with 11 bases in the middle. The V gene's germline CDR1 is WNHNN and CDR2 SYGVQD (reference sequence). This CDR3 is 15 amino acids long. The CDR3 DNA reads TGCGCCAGCAGTGAGTCGGGGCACCAGCCCTACGAGCAGTACTTC. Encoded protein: CASSESGHQPYEQYF.

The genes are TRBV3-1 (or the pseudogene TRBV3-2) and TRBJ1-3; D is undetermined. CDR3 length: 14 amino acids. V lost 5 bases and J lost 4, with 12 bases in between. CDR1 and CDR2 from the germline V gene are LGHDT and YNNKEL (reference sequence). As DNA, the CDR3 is TGTGCCAGCAGCACCCAGGTTGGCGGAAACACCATATATTTT. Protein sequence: CASSTQVGGNTIYF.

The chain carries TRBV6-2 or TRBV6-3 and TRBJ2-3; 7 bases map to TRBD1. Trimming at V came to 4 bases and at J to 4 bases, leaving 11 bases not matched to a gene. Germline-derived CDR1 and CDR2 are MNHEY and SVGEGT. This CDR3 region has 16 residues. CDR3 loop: CASSWPMGTDADTQYF. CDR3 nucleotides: TGTGCCAGCAGTTGGCCTATGGGGACAGATGCAGATACGCAGTATTTT.

The CDR3 DNA reads as TGTGCCAGCAGCTTAGGGTTAGGGCTAGCCCAGTTCTTC. Its translation is CASSLGLGLAQFF. The gene calls are TRBV11-3 and TRBJ2-1; possible D gene TRBD2, 5 bases. This CDR3 comprises 13 residues. Germline CDR1 SGHNT, CDR2 YENEEA. Trimming removed 1 base at V and 13 bases at J, with 14 bases between.

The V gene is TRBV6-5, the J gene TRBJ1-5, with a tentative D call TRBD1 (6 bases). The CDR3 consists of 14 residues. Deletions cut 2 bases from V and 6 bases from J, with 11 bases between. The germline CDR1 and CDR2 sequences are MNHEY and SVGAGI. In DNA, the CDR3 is TGTGCCAGCAGTTACAGCGGGGGCGGTCAGCCCCAGCATTTT. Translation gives CASSYSGGGQPQHF.

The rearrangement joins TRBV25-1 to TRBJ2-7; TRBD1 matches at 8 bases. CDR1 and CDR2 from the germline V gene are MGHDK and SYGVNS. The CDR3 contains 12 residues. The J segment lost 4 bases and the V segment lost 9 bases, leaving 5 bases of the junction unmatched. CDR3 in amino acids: CASDTGGYEQYF. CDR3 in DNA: TGTGCCAGTGACACAGGGGGTTACGAGCAGTACTTC.

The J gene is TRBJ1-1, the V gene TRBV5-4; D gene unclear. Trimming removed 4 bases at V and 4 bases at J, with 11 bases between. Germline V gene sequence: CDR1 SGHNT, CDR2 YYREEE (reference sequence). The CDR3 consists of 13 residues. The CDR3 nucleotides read TGTGCCAGCAGCCCCAGAAGGAGCACTGAAGCTTTCTTT. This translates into CASSPRRSTEAFF.

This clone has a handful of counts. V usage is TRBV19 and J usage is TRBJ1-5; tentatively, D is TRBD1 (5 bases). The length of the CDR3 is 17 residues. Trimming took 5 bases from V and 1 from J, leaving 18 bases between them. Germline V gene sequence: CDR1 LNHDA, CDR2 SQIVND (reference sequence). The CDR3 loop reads CASSSLGRPGSNQPQHF. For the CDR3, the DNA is TGTGCCAGTAGTTCATTAGGGCGGCCAGGGAGCAATCAGCCCCAGCATTTT.

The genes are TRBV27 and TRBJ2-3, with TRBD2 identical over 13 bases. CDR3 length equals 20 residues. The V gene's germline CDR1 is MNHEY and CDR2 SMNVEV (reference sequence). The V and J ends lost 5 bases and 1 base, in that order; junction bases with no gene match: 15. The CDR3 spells CASSPGTSGAGIVGTDTQYF. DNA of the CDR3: TGTGCCAGCAGTCCTGGGACTAGCGGGGCGGGTATCGTCGGCACAGATACGCAGTATTTT.

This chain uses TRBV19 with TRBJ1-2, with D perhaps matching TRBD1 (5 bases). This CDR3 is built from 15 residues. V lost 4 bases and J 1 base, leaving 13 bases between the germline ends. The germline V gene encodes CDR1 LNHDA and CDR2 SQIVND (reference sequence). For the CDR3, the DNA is TGTGCCAGTAGTAACCCCTCGACAGTTAACTATGGCTACACCTTC. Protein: CASSNPSTVNYGYTF.

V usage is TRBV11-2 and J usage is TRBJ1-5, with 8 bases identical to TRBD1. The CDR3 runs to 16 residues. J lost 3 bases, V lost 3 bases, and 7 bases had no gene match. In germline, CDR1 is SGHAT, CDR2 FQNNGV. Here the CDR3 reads CASSLGAGGPNQPQHF. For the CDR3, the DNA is TGTGCCAGCAGCTTGGGAGCAGGGGGCCCCAATCAGCCCCAGCATTTT.

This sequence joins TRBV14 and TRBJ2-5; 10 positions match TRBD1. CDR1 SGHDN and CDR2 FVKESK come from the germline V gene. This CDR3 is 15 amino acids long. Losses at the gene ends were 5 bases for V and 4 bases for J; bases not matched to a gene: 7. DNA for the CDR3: TGTGCCAGCAGCTCAAACCGGGACAGGGGAGAGACCCAGTACTTC. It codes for CASSSNRDRGETQYF. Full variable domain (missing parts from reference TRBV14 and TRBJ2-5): EAGVTQFPSHSVIEKGQTVTLRCDPISGHDNLYWYRRVMGKEIKFLLHFVKESKQDESGMPNNRFLAERTGGTYSTLKVQPAELEDSGVYFCASSSNRDRGETQYFGPGTRLLVL.

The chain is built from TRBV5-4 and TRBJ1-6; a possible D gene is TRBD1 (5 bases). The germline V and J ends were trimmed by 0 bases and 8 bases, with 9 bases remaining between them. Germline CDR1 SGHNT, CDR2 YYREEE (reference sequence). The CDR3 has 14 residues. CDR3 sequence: CASSLGVGDSPLHF. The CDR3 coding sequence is TGTGCCAGCAGCTTGGGGGTAGGGGATTCACCCCTCCACTTT.

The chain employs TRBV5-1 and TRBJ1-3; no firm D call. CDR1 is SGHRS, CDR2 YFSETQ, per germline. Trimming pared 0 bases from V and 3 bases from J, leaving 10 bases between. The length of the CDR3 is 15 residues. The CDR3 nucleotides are TGCGCCAGCAGCTTGGATGAGTTCGTTGGAAACACCATATATTTT. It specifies CASSLDEFVGNTIYF.

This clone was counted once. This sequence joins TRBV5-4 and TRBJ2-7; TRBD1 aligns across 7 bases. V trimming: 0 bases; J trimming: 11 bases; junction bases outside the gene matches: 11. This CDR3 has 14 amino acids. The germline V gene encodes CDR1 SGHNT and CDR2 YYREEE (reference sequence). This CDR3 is CASSLVGQLSDEYF. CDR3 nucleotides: TGTGCCAGCAGCTTGGTGGGACAGCTCTCCGACGAGTACTTC.

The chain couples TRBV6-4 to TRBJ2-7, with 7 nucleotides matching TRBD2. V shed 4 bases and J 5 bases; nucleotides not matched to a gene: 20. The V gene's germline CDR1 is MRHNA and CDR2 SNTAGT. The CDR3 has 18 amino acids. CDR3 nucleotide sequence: TGTGCCAGCAGTGTTACGGGGGGTGTTGGAGTAAGTAGAGACGAGCAGTACTTC. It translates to CASSVTGGVGVSRDEQYF.

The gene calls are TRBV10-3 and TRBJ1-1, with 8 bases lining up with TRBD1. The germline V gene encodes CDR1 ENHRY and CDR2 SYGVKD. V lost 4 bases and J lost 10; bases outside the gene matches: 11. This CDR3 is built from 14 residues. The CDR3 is CAISGPQGAFGAFF. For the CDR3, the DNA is TGTGCCATCAGTGGTCCTCAGGGGGCGTTTGGAGCTTTCTTT.

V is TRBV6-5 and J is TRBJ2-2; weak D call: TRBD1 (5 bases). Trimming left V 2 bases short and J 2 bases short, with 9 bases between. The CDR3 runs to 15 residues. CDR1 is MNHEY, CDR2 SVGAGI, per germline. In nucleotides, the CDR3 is TGTGCCAGCAGTTACAGGACAATTAACACCGGGGAGCTGTTTTTT. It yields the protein CASSYRTINTGELFF.

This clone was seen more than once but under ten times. In DNA form, the CDR3 reads TGTGCCAGCAGCTTTCTCCGGGACACCGGAGCTTTCTTT. It translates to CASSFLRDTGAFF. J is TRBJ1-1 and V is TRBV7-9; the D gene is possibly TRBD1 (6 bases). Deletions cut 3 bases from V and 10 bases from J, with 15 bases between. In germline, CDR1 is SEHNR, CDR2 FQNEAQ (reference sequence). This CDR3 comprises 13 residues. Using reference TRBV7-9 and TRBJ1-1 for the parts outside the CDR3, the full variable domain is DTGVSQNPRHKITKRGQNVTFRCDPISEHNRLYWYRQTLGQGPEFLTYFQNEAQLEKSRLLSDRFSAERPKGSFSTLEIQRTEQGDSAMYLCASSFLRDTGAFFGQGTRLTVV.

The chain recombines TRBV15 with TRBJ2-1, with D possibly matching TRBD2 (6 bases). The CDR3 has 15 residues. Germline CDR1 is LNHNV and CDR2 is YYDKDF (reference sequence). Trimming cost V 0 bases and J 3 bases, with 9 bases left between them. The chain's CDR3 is CATSREPGVYNEQFF. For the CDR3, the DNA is TGTGCCACCAGCAGAGAGCCGGGGGTCTACAATGAGCAGTTCTTC.

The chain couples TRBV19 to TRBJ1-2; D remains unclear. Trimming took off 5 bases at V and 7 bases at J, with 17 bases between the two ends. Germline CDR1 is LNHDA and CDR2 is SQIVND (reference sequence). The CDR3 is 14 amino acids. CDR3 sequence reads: CASSAVEESRGYTF. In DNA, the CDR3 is TGTGCCAGTAGTGCCGTCGAGGAGTCTCGTGGCTACACCTTC.

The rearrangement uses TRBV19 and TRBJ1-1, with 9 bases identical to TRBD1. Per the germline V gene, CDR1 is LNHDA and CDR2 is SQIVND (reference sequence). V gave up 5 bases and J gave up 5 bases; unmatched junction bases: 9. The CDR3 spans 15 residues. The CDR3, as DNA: TGTGCCAGTAGTTGGGGACAGGGAGGTAGGACTGAAGCTTTCTTT. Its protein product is CASSWGQGGRTEAFF.